These 17 T cell receptor beta chains came from one sample sequenced in a study of Graves' ophthalmopathy and Graves' hyperthyroidism. RNA served as the template for amplifying TCR beta CDR3 regions. In the first round, RT-PCR was carried out with HTBI primers, and a multiplex PCR formed the second round. TCRdb re-called the multiplex PCR reads with MiXCR, one entry per CDR3 protein. In the table there are some 1.1 million distinct CDR3 sequences, 35% to 45% of which are singletons. Input material: peripheral blood or thyroid tissue (not recorded which). These receptors came from an adult man with Graves' hyperthyroidism.

This clonotype was seen repeatedly, ten times or more. V and J are TRBV19 and TRBJ2-7; D is ambiguous. CDR1 is LNHDA and CDR2 is SQIVND in the germline V gene (reference sequence). This CDR3 has 13 amino acids. Trimming cost V 6 bases and J 5 bases, with 14 bases left between them. The CDR3 bases are TGTGCCAGTAGCCGAGGACGGATAGACGAGCAGTACTTC. It specifies CASSRGRIDEQYF.

This clonotype showed up just once. The chain uses TRBV5-1 and TRBJ1-6, with D possibly matching TRBD1 (5 bases). CDR1 SGHRS and CDR2 YFSETQ come from the germline V gene. The CDR3 runs 16 residues. Trimming pared 0 bases from V and 7 bases from J, leaving 14 bases between. The CDR3, as DNA: TGCGCCAGCAGCTTGGAGGGGATGCGGGAAAATTCACCCCTCCACTTT. It yields the protein CASSLEGMRENSPLHF.

This clonotype was observed a few times. V gene TRBV6-1 combines with J gene TRBJ1-5; D not resolved. This CDR3 spans 14 amino acids. From germline, CDR1 is MNHNS and CDR2 SASEGT. Trimming took 6 bases from V and 3 from J, leaving 12 bases between them. CDR3 coding DNA: TGTGCCAGCAGACTTTGGGCGATCAATCAGCCCCAGCATTTT. Translating gives CASRLWAINQPQHF.

The chain has TRBV6-5 and TRBJ2-7; D might be TRBD2 (5 bases). The V and J ends lost 7 bases and 3 bases respectively, with 22 bases between them. The CDR3 contains 16 residues. Germline CDR1 MNHEY, CDR2 SVGAGI. CDR3 protein: CASIKRASQHLYEQYF. The CDR3 nucleotides are TGTGCCAGCATCAAGAGGGCGTCACAACACCTCTACGAGCAGTACTTC.

At least ten counts were recorded for this clonotype. The chain joins TRBV10-2 to TRBJ2-5; 8 bases match TRBD2. Germline V gene data show CDR1 as WSHSY and CDR2 as SAAADI. Trimming removed 6 bases from V and 5 bases from J; junction bases left unmatched: 17. The CDR3 runs to 17 residues. The CDR3 loop reads CASRTSLREGMWETQYF. CDR3 DNA sequence: TGCGCCAGCAGAACTAGCCTACGGGAGGGGATGTGGGAGACCCAGTACTTC.

This chain connects TRBV12-3 or TRBV12-4 to TRBJ2-7; weak D call: TRBD1 (6 bases). Trimming took off 6 bases at V and 5 bases at J, with 23 bases between the two ends. There are 16 residues in the CDR3. The CDR3 DNA reads TGTGCCAGCAGCCTACAGGGAATGGGCCGGGTCGACGAGCAGTACTTC. Encoded protein: CASSLQGMGRVDEQYF.

As to this clonotype: The likely explanation is a read error, given a far larger clone one base away. This chain connects TRBV29-1 to TRBJ2-7; the D is unclear. Trimming cost V 3 bases and J 3 bases, with 9 bases left between them. The CDR3 length is 12 residues. The V gene's germline CDR1 is SQVTM and CDR2 ANQGSEA. The CDR3 is CSVEGSFYEQYF. CDR3 DNA: TGCAGCGTTGAGGGAAGCTTCTACGAGCAGTACTTC.

This chain links TRBV10-3 with TRBJ2-7, with D possibly matching TRBD2 (5 bases). This CDR3 is 13 amino acids long. Trimming cost V 10 bases and J 2 bases, with 15 bases left between them. CDR1 and CDR2 from the germline V gene are ENHRY and SYGVKD. The CDR3 loop reads CASMRVFTYEQYF. In DNA form, the CDR3 reads TGTGCCAGCATGCGGGTCTTTACCTACGAGCAGTACTTC.

V gene TRBV5-6 combines with J gene TRBJ2-5, with unresolved D. V was trimmed by 4 bases and J by 4 bases, leaving 17 bases between them. This CDR3 comprises 15 residues. Germline CDR1 reads SGHDT; CDR2 reads YYEEEE. CDR3 nucleotides: TGTGCCAGCAGCGTCTTATCGCGACTCGCAGAGACCCAGTACTTC. Protein sequence: CASSVLSRLAETQYF.

Turning to this clonotype: A read error may explain this, as a much larger clone is one base away. The chain links TRBV2 to TRBJ2-7; a weak D match, TRBD2 (5 bases). This CDR3 is 12 amino acids long. The germline V gene encodes CDR1 SNHLY and CDR2 FYNNEI. Trimming took 5 bases from V and 8 from J, leaving 13 bases between them. As DNA, the CDR3 is TGTGCCAGCAGTCGCGGACGGGAACAGCAGTACTTC. Encoded protein: CASSRGREQQYF.

This clonotype has ten or more counts. The chain joins TRBV9 to TRBJ2-7; D not certain. Germline V CDR1 and CDR2: SGDLS, YYNGEE. V was cut by 5 bases and J by 6 bases, with 12 bases left in between. The CDR3 contains 12 residues. CDR3 sequence (DNA): TGTGCCAGCAGTGCCGATCTCGGCGAGCAGTACTTC. It yields the protein CASSADLGEQYF.

This clonotype was counted many times. The V call is TRBV7-9, the J call TRBJ1-3, with unresolved D. V lost 7 bases and J lost 7, with 14 bases in between. The CDR3 has 13 amino acids. The germline V gene has CDR1 SEHNR and CDR2 FQNEAQ (reference sequence). CDR3 DNA: TGTGCCAGCAACGCAAAAGCGGGCAACACCATATATTTT. Its translation is CASNAKAGNTIYF.

In its sample, this clonotype was seen many times. The rearrangement uses TRBV19 and TRBJ1-2; D is uncertain. This CDR3 region has 12 residues. Trimming pared 6 bases from V and 2 bases from J, leaving 7 bases between. Germline CDR1 LNHDA, CDR2 SQIVND (reference sequence). CDR3 nucleotide sequence: TGTGCCAGTAGCGGCCTAAACTATGGCTACACCTTC. This translates into CASSGLNYGYTF.

This clonotype was picked up many times. The chain has TRBV20-1 and TRBJ2-7; 10 bases map to TRBD2. V lost 6 bases to trimming and J lost 4 bases; unmatched junction nucleotides: 12. This CDR3 is built from 15 residues. Germline V gene lookup returns CDR1 DFQATT and CDR2 SNEGSKA (reference sequence). This chain's CDR3 is CSAIPFGLAVYEQYF. The DNA of the CDR3 is TGCAGTGCCATCCCCTTCGGACTAGCGGTTTACGAGCAGTACTTC.

The chain joins TRBV10-3 to TRBJ1-5; 7 positions agree with TRBD1. J gave up 1 base and V 11 bases, and 11 bases lay outside the gene matches. The CDR3 length is 15 residues. Germline CDR1 ENHRY, CDR2 SYGVKD. The CDR3 nucleotides read TGTGCCGGCAGTTACTCCAGGGGGAGCAATCAGCCCCAGCATTTT. This codes for CAGSYSRGSNQPQHF.

This sequence joins TRBV10-3 and TRBJ1-5, with a possible D match to TRBD1 (6 bases). Trimming cost V 8 bases and J 1 base, with 12 bases left between them. Germline V lookup: CDR1 ENHRY, CDR2 SYGVKD. The CDR3 is 14 residues long. CDR3: CAIGAGESNQPQHF. The CDR3 bases are TGTGCCATCGGGGCAGGGGAAAGCAATCAGCCCCAGCATTTT.

This clonotype was detected many times. The chain combines TRBV19 with TRBJ1-1; no clear D. CDR1 is LNHDA and CDR2 is SQIVND in the germline V gene (reference sequence). CDR3 length: 17 residues. V was clipped by 4 bases and J by 4 bases, with 22 bases between them. In nucleotides, the CDR3 is TGTGCCAGTAGTAGACCCGGCAGGATCACGTCGGGCACTGAAGCTTTCTTT. It encodes CASSRPGRITSGTEAFF. The variable domain in full, with the rest retrieved from reference TRBV19 and TRBJ1-1, is DGGITQSPKYLFRKEGQNVTLSCEQNLNHDAMYWYRQDPGQGLRLIYYSQIVNDFQKGDIAEGYSVSREKKESFPLTVTSAQKNPTAFYLCASSRPGRITSGTEAFFGQGTRLTVV.